Sequencing of this TCR beta chain was carried out in a study of blood T cell repertoires in COVID-19. Across the study: Samples came from the United States, Italy and Spain, spanning acute and convalescent COVID-19. The cDNA or gDNA used as material had been derived from T cells, B-cell-depleted T cells, or PBMCs.

V lost 3 bases, J lost 7 bases, and 8 bases stayed unmatched. The CDR3 has 16 amino acids. Per the germline V gene, CDR1 is DFQATT and CDR2 is SNEGSKA (reference sequence). Per the original methods: Estimation of nucleated cell counts was performed using reference gene primer amplification. TCRdb's copy holds only in-frame clones and misses some; the assay was immunoSEQ multiplex PCR. That table gives V, J and clone size, and the DNA gave D and trimming. In the table there are about 29,000 clones, less than 90% of which are singletons. V gene TRBV20-1 combines with J gene TRBJ2-1; 14 positions match TRBD2. Sequenced: peripheral blood. The sequence derives from a human donor with active COVID-19. The donor label of this sample is uncertain. CDR3 region: CSASSPGLAGVNEQFF. In DNA, the CDR3 is TGCAGTGCTAGTTCCCCGGGACTAGCGGGAGTAAATGAGCAGTTCTTC.